Below, 20 T cell receptor beta chains from the same sample are listed, as sequenced in a study of T cells after yellow fever vaccination. TCRdb itself ran the 5' RACE reads through MiXCR, one entry per CDR3 protein. This repertoire shows about 260,000 distinct CDR3 sequences, approximately 3.6% found once; its top ten account for 19%. The specimen was PBMCs, collected 15 days after the yellow fever booster vaccination. Receptor source: a man between 18 and 29 years old who received the YFV17D yellow fever vaccine.

This clonotype was detected many times. V is TRBV4-3 and J is TRBJ1-2, with D maybe TRBD1 (6 bases). Trimming took 1 base from V and 4 from J, leaving 13 bases between them. The CDR3 loop spans 15 amino acids. Germline loops: CDR1 LGHNA, CDR2 YSLEER. CDR3 coding DNA: TGCGCCAGCAGCCAAGGAGTCCAGGGGTCCTATGGCTACACCTTC. This encodes CASSQGVQGSYGYTF.

This clonotype was detected many times. J is TRBJ2-1 and V is TRBV11-2, with 9 nucleotides matching TRBD2. Trimming took 5 bases from V and 6 from J; bases not matched to a gene: 11. The CDR3 contains 16 residues. Germline V gene lookup returns CDR1 SGHAT and CDR2 FQNNGV. CDR3 nucleotides: TGTGCCAGCAGCCTTCTCGCCGGGACTAGCCGCAATGAGCAGTTCTTC. Translating gives CASSLLAGTSRNEQFF.

There are many counts of this clonotype. This sequence joins TRBV6-6 and TRBJ2-1; D might be TRBD1 or TRBD2, each matching 5 bases. The V end was cut by 5 bases, the J end by 7 bases, with 15 bases between. This CDR3 is 14 amino acids long. Germline V gives CDR1 MNHNY, CDR2 SVGAGI (reference sequence). The CDR3 sequence is CASSPPGGGNEQFF. The CDR3 region has the DNA TGTGCCAGCAGTCCTCCGGGTGGGGGTAATGAGCAGTTCTTC.

On this clonotype: This may arise from a read error, as a much more abundant clone is one base away. The J gene is TRBJ2-3, the V gene TRBV20-1; TRBD1 or TRBD2 may be the D gene (6 bases each). The CDR3 consists of 14 residues. Germline CDR1 DFQATT, CDR2 SNEGSKA (reference sequence). V was clipped by 6 bases and J by 6 bases, with 19 bases between them. The CDR3 coding sequence is TGCAGTGCCCCCGGGGGCAGGGTTCTGGATACGCAGTATTTT. Protein product: CSAPGGRVLDTQYF.

This clonotype came up many times. The V gene is TRBV23-1, the J gene TRBJ2-1; 12 nucleotides line up with TRBD1. TRBV23-1 is an ORF, with its function uncertain. This CDR3 region has 18 residues. J gave up 3 bases and V 4 bases, and 10 bases lay outside the gene matches. CDR3 residues: CASSPGTGGASNYNEQFF. DNA for the CDR3: TGCGCCAGCAGTCCCGGGACAGGGGGCGCGTCAAACTACAATGAGCAGTTCTTC.

This clonotype was recorded at least ten times. The V and J genes are TRBV5-1 and TRBJ1-1, with a weak D call TRBD1 (5 bases). Germline lookup yields CDR1 SGHRS and CDR2 YFSETQ. This CDR3 comprises 14 residues. V was trimmed by 1 base and J by 1 base, leaving 8 bases between them. The CDR3 sequence is CASSLSGGNTEAFF. The DNA of the CDR3 is TGCGCCAGCAGCTTGTCCGGGGGGAACACTGAAGCTTTCTTT. Drawing the rest from reference TRBV5-1 and TRBJ1-1, the complete variable domain is KAGVTQTPRYLIKTRGQQVTLSCSPISGHRSVSWYQQTPGQGLQFLFEYFSETQRNKGNFPGRFSGRQFSNSRSEMNVSTLELGDSALYLCASSLSGGNTEAFFGQGTRLTVV.

With respect to this clonotype: This may come from a read error, since a much larger clone is one base off. The chain uses TRBV19 and TRBJ1-1; D gene uncertain. The CDR3 spans 16 residues. The germline V gene encodes CDR1 LNHDA and CDR2 SQIVND (reference sequence). The V end lost 5 bases, the J end lost 4 bases, and 20 bases lay between the germline ends. CDR3 residues: CASSGSSARLSTEAFF. CDR3 in DNA: TGTGCCAGTAGTGGGTCGTCGGCGAGATTGAGCACTGAAGCTTTCTTT.

In its sample, this clonotype was seen many times. V gene TRBV7-9 combines with J gene TRBJ2-1; the D gene is possibly TRBD2 (5 bases). V lost 6 bases and J lost 0, with 15 bases in between. Germline V gene data show CDR1 as SEHNR and CDR2 as FQNEAQ (reference sequence). The CDR3 is 16 amino acids. The CDR3, as DNA: TGTGCCAGCAGGGCCTACGGGGATCCCTCCTACAATGAGCAGTTCTTC. Translated, it gives CASRAYGDPSYNEQFF.

This clonotype was seen repeatedly, ten times or more. The rearrangement links TRBV7-6 to TRBJ1-4; possible D gene TRBD1, 6 bases. CDR1 is SGHVS, CDR2 FNYEAQ, per germline. Trimming removed 1 base from V and 4 bases from J, with 13 bases in between. The CDR3 runs 16 residues. CDR3 region: CASSLGGLYLNEKLFF. In nucleotides, the CDR3 is TGTGCCAGCAGCTTAGGGGGGCTCTATCTTAATGAAAAACTGTTTTTT.

On this clonotype itself: This may come from a read error, since a much larger clone is one base off. The V gene is TRBV7-2, the J gene TRBJ2-5; tentatively, D is TRBD1 or TRBD2 (5 bases each). The CDR3 is made up of 14 amino acids. V lost 5 bases and J 5 bases, leaving 15 bases between the germline ends. The germline V gene has CDR1 SGHTA and CDR2 FQGNSA. In nucleotides, the CDR3 is TGTGCCAGCAGCCCAGGGCAACCGGGGGAGACCCAGTACTTC. It translates to CASSPGQPGETQYF.

A remark on this clonotype: A much more abundant neighbour one base away suggests this may be a read error. This rearrangement joins TRBV5-5 to TRBJ2-7, with D perhaps being TRBD1 or TRBD2 (5 bases each). This CDR3 is built from 13 residues. Germline V lookup: CDR1 SGHKS, CDR2 YYEKEE (reference sequence). V was pared by 8 bases and J by 3 bases, with 15 bases between. The CDR3 sequence: CASTRDPYYEQYF. CDR3 coding DNA: TGTGCCAGTACCCGGGACCCCTACTACGAGCAGTACTTC.

This clonotype was observed at least ten times. The rearrangement links TRBV7-8 to TRBJ2-3, with TRBD1 identical over 7 bases. In germline, CDR1 is SGHVS, CDR2 FQNEAQ. V trimming: 5 bases; J trimming: 0 bases; junction bases outside the gene matches: 5. CDR3 length: 15 amino acids. The CDR3 loop reads CASSTPGQSTDTQYF. CDR3 DNA: TGTGCCAGCAGCACGCCGGGACAGAGCACAGATACGCAGTATTTT.

At least ten counts were recorded for this clonotype. The chain has TRBV20-1 and TRBJ1-2; 7 nucleotides align to TRBD1. Germline loops: CDR1 DFQATT, CDR2 SNEGSKA (reference sequence). The junction had 12 bases not matched to a gene; V was cut back by 5 bases and J by 9 bases. The CDR3 length is 13 residues. The chain's CDR3 is CSAAPRPGQSYTF. The CDR3 DNA reads as TGCAGTGCTGCCCCCCGGCCGGGACAGAGCTACACCTTC.

This clonotype was seen many times. This chain connects TRBV9 to TRBJ2-1; 7 bases are shared with TRBD2. This CDR3 region has 16 residues. After removal of 4 bases from V and 7 bases from J, the junction contained 14 bases not matched to a gene. Germline V gene lookup returns CDR1 SGDLS and CDR2 YYNGEE. This CDR3 reads CASSPVVGLGGNEQFF. CDR3 DNA: TGTGCCAGCAGCCCAGTTGTCGGACTAGGTGGGAATGAGCAGTTCTTC. The full variable domain, completed using reference TRBV9 and TRBJ2-1, is DSGVTQTPKHLITATGQRVTLRCSPRSGDLSVYWYQQSLDQGLQFLIQYYNGEERAKGNILERFSAQQFPDLHSELNLSSLELGDSALYFCASSPVVGLGGNEQFFGPGTRLTVL.

V gene TRBV12-2 combines with J gene TRBJ2-7; the table's D gene call, TRBD1, was not cross checked with the DNA. TRBV12-2 represents a pseudogene. CDR3 size: 18 residues. CDR3 nucleotide sequence: TGTGCAAGTCGCTTAGGGGTAATCAGGGGGAGAGGTGCCTACGAGCAGTACTTC. Translation gives CASRLGVIRGRGAYEQYF.

This clonotype has at least ten counts. The chain couples TRBV7-9 to TRBJ2-5, with TRBD2 matching over 9 bases. The CDR3 covers 14 residues. Germline CDR1 reads SEHNR; CDR2 reads FQNEAQ (reference sequence). Trimming removed 4 bases from V and 3 bases from J; junction bases left unmatched: 3. CDR3 coding DNA: TGTGCCAGCAGCTCGACTAGCGGAAAAGAGACCCAGTACTTC. It encodes CASSSTSGKETQYF.

This clonotype appeared many times. The rearrangement joins TRBV5-6 to TRBJ1-1, with D perhaps matching TRBD1 (6 bases). The germline CDR1 and CDR2 sequences are SGHDT and YYEEEE. The CDR3 sequence is 14 residues long. The germline V and J ends were trimmed by 1 base and 0 bases, with 7 bases remaining between them. The CDR3 protein is CASSLWTVNTEAFF. The CDR3 DNA reads TGTGCCAGCAGCTTGTGGACAGTGAACACTGAAGCTTTCTTT.

Many counts were recorded for this clonotype. The chain couples TRBV9 to TRBJ1-1; no firm D call. The CDR3 contains 13 residues. The germline CDR1 and CDR2 sequences are SGDLS and YYNGEE. Trimming removed 3 bases at V and 3 bases at J, with 9 bases between. The CDR3 region has the DNA TGTGCCAGCAGCGCCTTGCCCCACACTGAAGCTTTCTTT. It is translated as CASSALPHTEAFF.

In this sample, this clonotype turned up many times. V usage is TRBV9 and J usage is TRBJ2-1; a weak D match, TRBD1 (5 bases). Between the trimmed V and J ends, which lost 3 bases and 8 bases, there was a span of 15 bases. Germline V gene lookup returns CDR1 SGDLS and CDR2 YYNGEE. This CDR3 has 14 amino acids. CDR3 protein: CASSGPGIADEQFF. CDR3 nucleotides: TGTGCCAGCAGCGGCCCAGGGATCGCCGATGAGCAGTTCTTC.

This clonotype was picked up many times. The rearrangement uses TRBV6-5 and TRBJ1-2; TRBD1 aligns across 7 bases. CDR1 is MNHEY and CDR2 is SVGAGI in the germline V gene. This CDR3 has 14 amino acids. V was pared by 6 bases and J by 1 base, with 5 bases of the junction left unmatched. CDR3 coding DNA: TGTGCCAGCAGCGGGACAGCAATTAACTATGGCTACACCTTC. The encoded protein is CASSGTAINYGYTF.